The clone carrying this TCR beta chain was detected ten times or more. Antigen unknown. Amplified TCR beta CDR3 regions came from RNA transcripts. An initial round of RT-PCR targeting the TCR CDR3 relied on the HTBI primer set. TCRdb re-analysed the multiplex PCR reads in MiXCR, keeping a single row per CDR3 protein. Counted here are over 350,000 distinct CDR3 sequences, roughly 14% occurring once; the ten biggest clones make up approximately 13%. Diagnosis rested on symptoms, serum thyroxine and TRAb, thyroid ultrasound, and orbital computed tomography. The PBMCs studied were ones that came from 9 to 10 ml fresh peripheral blood. These data are taken from a study of T cells in Graves' hyperthyroidism and ophthalmopathy. General study points: In blood, most of the thyroid clonotypes expanded above 0.001 were also present.

The receptor was isolated from a man between 18 and 29 years old with Graves' ophthalmopathy. The sequencing input was blood.

This CDR3 is CASSLLLGAGQETQYF. The CDR3 coding sequence is TGTGCCAGCAGCTTACTCTTGGGAGCCGGCCAAGAGACCCAGTACTTC. The chain couples TRBV11-2 to TRBJ2-5, with TRBD2 as a possible D gene (5 bases). Trimming took 2 bases from V and 1 from J, leaving 14 bases between them. CDR1 is SGHAT and CDR2 is FQNNGV in the germline V gene. The CDR3 has 16 amino acids. The full variable domain, in which reference TRBV11-2 and TRBJ2-5 provide the parts outside the CDR3, is EAGVAQSPRYKIIEKRQSVAFWCNPISGHATLYWYQQILGQGPKLLIQFQNNGVVDDSQLPKDRFSAERLKGVDSTLKIQPAKLEDSAVYLCASSLLLGAGQETQYFGPGTRLLVL.